This entry concerns a single T cell receptor beta chain. The antigen this receptor binds is unknown. The input lacks base qualities; no much larger clone sits a single base away. V is shortened by 4 bases, J by 2 bases, and the region joining them spans 15 bases. The CDR1 and CDR2 encoded by the germline V gene (reference sequence) are MNHEY and SMNVEV. The CDR3 has 16 amino acids, counting the end cysteine and phenylalanine. Only the CDR3 part of the read is kept: 48 bases, read in frame from the first base. Each donor gave one peripheral blood draw, roughly 110 mL on average, collected into heparinised tubes. A BD FACSAria II was used to sort naive, central memory, regulatory and stem cell-like memory CD4+ T cells with a panel that included CD45RO, CCR7, CD25, CD127, CD95 and CD27. Purity was above 95% for every sorted population. PBMCs were isolated immediately by Lymphoprep density gradient centrifugation and stained directly without culture. So that batch effects would be minimized, each experiment stained and sorted samples in pairs, pairing one healthy donor with one patient.

This sample is part of a study of beta chain features in type 1 diabetes (dated by TCRdb to the late 2010s). About the investigation overall: No differences in mean age, gender distribution, total cell number or subset yield were found between patients and healthy donors. A total of about 110 million sorted cells were examined across all samples, and the number of cells per subset was strongly correlated with RNA yield. In the study, recently diagnosed type 1 diabetes patients and matched healthy donors were compared on the TCRB repertoires of their sorted circulating CD4+ T cell subsets. Regulatory and stem cell-like memory subsets were isolated from only 8 patients and roughly eight healthy donors, whereas naive and central memory subsets came from all 30 or so donors. Study-wide findings and limitations: Because the HLA sub-analyses included only small numbers of individuals, any influence of HLA type on TCRB rearrangement was left unresolved. PCR might favor shorter templates, but patient and control samples were amplified and corrected together, so any skew would affect both groups equally. A moderate but significant shortening of TCRB CDR3 length was observed in type 1 diabetes patients in all four CD4+ subsets. At VDJ recombination sites, type 1 diabetes patients had fewer insertions and more deleted nucleotides, which implies abnormalities in thymic rearrangement. Because cDNA was sequenced instead of genomic DNA, highly expressing activated cells could be over-represented, though the groups showed no difference in activation or CD3 levels. Naive, central memory and regulatory TCRB repertoires appeared to be more similar among patients than among healthy donors.

All of the isolated RNA was reverse transcribed with the High Capacity cDNA Reverse Transcription Kit, so expressed TCRB transcripts were sequenced. Deep immunoSEQ sequencing was performed on naive, central memory and regulatory T cell samples, with an average of about 4 million total reads per sample. Sorted cells were lysed in RLT buffer and RNA was extracted with DNase-treated RNeasy Micro or Mini kits, depending on cell number. To prevent cross-contamination, every cell subset was processed on its own, while patient and healthy donor samples were processed together. TCRB sequences were amplified from cDNA with the immunoSEQ multiplex PCR, producing 87-bp fragments spanning the CDR3 region. Amplicons were sequenced on the Illumina HiSeq platform. The source study handled its data this way. PCR bias was corrected computationally using synthetic template baselines, and reads within Hamming distance 2 were collapsed, with unmergeable singletons discarded. Reads were aligned to IMGT to assign V, D and J genes, CDR3 length, and insertions or deletions at six rearrangement sites. Within each subset, clonotype counts were normalized to the number of sorted cells before true diversity and Gini coefficients were calculated with the tcR R package. The overlap coefficient, calculated on TCRB nucleotide sequences, was used to quantify repertoire sharing. TCRdb took this table from immuneACCESS and kept in-frame rearrangements with V and J called. Such tables lack part of the clones; where checked against another copy, unresolved V genes explain under half of the gap, and the rest is unexplained. V and J calls and clone size are those listed in that table; D and trimming were worked out from the DNA. The table for this sample lists 150,000 to 200,000 clones; approximately 9.1% of them were counted only once. The ten largest account for about 0.75% of the sample.

This clonotype originated in a woman younger than 45 with type 1 diabetes. Sequenced material: central memory CD4+ T cells from blood. The rearrangement joined TRBV27 to TRBJ2-1, with no confidently assigned D gene. CDR3 reads: CASSSSFGGAYNEQFF. The bases read TGTGCCAGCAGTTCATCCTTCGGCGGCGCCTACAATGAGCAGTTCTTC.